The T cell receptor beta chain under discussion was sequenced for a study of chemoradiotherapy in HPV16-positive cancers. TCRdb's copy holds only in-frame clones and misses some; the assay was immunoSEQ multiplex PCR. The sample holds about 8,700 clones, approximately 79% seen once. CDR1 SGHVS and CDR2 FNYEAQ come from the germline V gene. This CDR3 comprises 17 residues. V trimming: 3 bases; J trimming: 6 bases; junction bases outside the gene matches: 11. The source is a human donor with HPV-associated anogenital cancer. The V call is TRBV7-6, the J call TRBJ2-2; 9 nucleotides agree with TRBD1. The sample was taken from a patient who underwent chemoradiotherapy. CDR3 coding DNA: TGTGCCAGCAGCTTTCGTCCCGGGACAGGGCAGGCCGGGGAGCTGTTTTTT. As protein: CASSFRPGTGQAGELFF.